This T cell receptor (beta chain) was documented in a study of cytotoxic CD8 clonotypes in ibrutinib-treated CLL. Study as a whole: Responses comprised 24 partial and 2 complete; at median approximately 68 months, about 14 remained remitted and roughly 12 progressed.

Germline lookup yields CDR1 SGDLS and CDR2 YYNGEE. The length of the CDR3 is 14 residues. Trimming pared 1 base from V and 1 base from J, leaving 9 bases between. Produced via immunoSEQ multiplex PCR; TCRdb's table is partial and in-frame only. The sample shows just over 200,000 clones, approximately 70% of them seen only once. Notes on the study in general: Clonotypes that were public were uncommon, and they contracted or stayed stable on treatment. Lymph node repertoires were not studied, and sampling times were unmatched.

On this clone itself: Its antigen is not known.

This material consisted of PBMCs, taken after 12 months of ibrutinib treatment. The chain couples TRBV9 to TRBJ2-7; weak D call: TRBD1 (5 bases). This clonotype was sampled from a human donor with chronic lymphocytic leukemia. This CDR3 reads CASSVTTASYEQYF. CDR3 sequence (DNA): TGTGCCAGCAGCGTAACGACAGCGTCCTACGAGCAGTACTTC.